These 9 T cell receptor beta chains came from one sample sequenced in a study of blood T cell repertoires in COVID-19. The assay was immunoSEQ multiplex PCR, and TCRdb's table has in-frame clones only and misses some. The table shows tens of thousands of clones, with 60% to 85% occurring only once. The sample taken for sequencing was peripheral blood. These receptor sequences come from a human donor in a cohort sampled during active COVID-19.

There are a few counts of this clone. The V and J genes are TRBV5-4 and TRBJ2-3; D is unclear. The CDR3 totals 12 residues. V was trimmed by 3 bases and J by 0 bases, leaving 2 bases between them. Germline-derived CDR1 and CDR2 are SGHNT and YYREEE (reference sequence). CDR3 amino acids: CASSSSTDTQYF. For the CDR3, the DNA is TGTGCCAGCAGCTCTAGCACAGATACGCAGTATTTT. The whole variable domain, remainder taken from reference TRBV5-4 and TRBJ2-3, is ETGVTQSPTHLIKTRGQQVTLRCSSQSGHNTVSWYQQALGQGPQFIFQYYREEENGRGNFPPRFSGLQFPNYSSELNVNALELDDSALYLCASSSSTDTQYFGPGTRLTVL.

The chain couples TRBV12-3 or TRBV12-4 to TRBJ2-7, with 7 bases that match TRBD1. The CDR3 is 12 amino acids. J gave up 4 bases and V 7 bases, and 4 bases lay outside the gene matches. The CDR3 bases are TGTGCCAGCACCAGGGGGACATACGAGCAGTACTTC. Amino acids: CASTRGTYEQYF.

The V call is TRBV30, the J call TRBJ2-7, with D perhaps matching TRBD1 (5 bases). The CDR3 loop spans 13 amino acids. Germline assignment: CDR1 GTSNPN and CDR2 SVGIG (reference sequence). The ends were cut back, 2 bases at V and 5 bases at J, with 13 bases in the middle. CDR3 amino acids: CAWSFGQGNEQYF. CDR3 bases: TGTGCCTGGAGTTTCGGTCAGGGCAACGAGCAGTACTTC.

The rearrangement joins TRBV10-3 to TRBJ2-2, with 8 bases identical to TRBD2. The CDR3 loop spans 17 amino acids. After removal of 2 bases from V and 0 bases from J, the junction contained 5 bases not matched to a gene. Germline CDR1 ENHRY, CDR2 SYGVKD. The CDR3 is CAISEATSGTNTGELFF. In nucleotides, the CDR3 is TGTGCCATCAGTGAGGCCACTAGCGGAACGAACACCGGGGAGCTGTTTTTT.

The J gene is TRBJ1-1, the V gene TRBV14; a possible D gene is TRBD1 (6 bases). The CDR3 is 17 residues long. The germline gives CDR1 SGHDN, CDR2 FVKESK. V lost 4 bases and J lost 0, with 18 bases in between. For the CDR3, the DNA is TGTGCCAGCAGCCCCCCGGTTGAACGACAGGTGAACACTGAAGCTTTCTTT. It yields the protein CASSPPVERQVNTEAFF.

This clone was seen only once. The chain carries TRBV7-9 and TRBJ1-4; no definite D call. The CDR3 contains 16 residues. V was pared by 1 base and J by 1 base, with 10 bases between. CDR1 is SEHNR, CDR2 FQNEAQ, per germline (reference sequence). The CDR3 loop reads CASSLGEKGTNEKLFF. The DNA of the CDR3 is TGTGCCAGCAGCTTAGGGGAGAAGGGAACTAATGAAAAACTGTTTTTT.

The rearrangement joins TRBV5-6 to TRBJ1-2, with D uncertain. The V gene lost 1 base and the J gene lost 7 bases, with 11 bases spanning the gap. Germline V lookup: CDR1 SGHDT, CDR2 YYEEEE. The CDR3 extends over 13 amino acids. DNA for the CDR3: TGTGCCAGCAGCTTGTGGGCCGGAGGTGGCTACACCTTC. Amino acid sequence: CASSLWAGGGYTF.

This rearrangement joins TRBV7-2 to TRBJ2-5; the D gene is possibly TRBD2 (5 bases). The germline V gene encodes CDR1 SGHTA and CDR2 FQGNSA. The V end lost 3 bases, the J end lost 4 bases, and 12 bases lay between the germline ends. CDR3 length: 14 residues. CDR3 residues: CASSLGRAGETQYF. In nucleotides, the CDR3 is TGTGCCAGCAGCTTGGGTAGGGCGGGAGAGACCCAGTACTTC.

This chain uses TRBV3-1 (or the pseudogene TRBV3-2) with TRBJ2-1; D is perhaps TRBD2 (6 bases). The CDR3 has 14 residues. Germline V gene lookup returns CDR1 LGHDT and CDR2 YNNKEL (reference sequence). The V end was cut by 6 bases, the J end by 6 bases, with 15 bases between. DNA for the CDR3: TGTGCCAGCAGACCCGGGACTTTTTCCAATGAGCAGTTCTTC. Amino acid sequence: CASRPGTFSNEQFF.